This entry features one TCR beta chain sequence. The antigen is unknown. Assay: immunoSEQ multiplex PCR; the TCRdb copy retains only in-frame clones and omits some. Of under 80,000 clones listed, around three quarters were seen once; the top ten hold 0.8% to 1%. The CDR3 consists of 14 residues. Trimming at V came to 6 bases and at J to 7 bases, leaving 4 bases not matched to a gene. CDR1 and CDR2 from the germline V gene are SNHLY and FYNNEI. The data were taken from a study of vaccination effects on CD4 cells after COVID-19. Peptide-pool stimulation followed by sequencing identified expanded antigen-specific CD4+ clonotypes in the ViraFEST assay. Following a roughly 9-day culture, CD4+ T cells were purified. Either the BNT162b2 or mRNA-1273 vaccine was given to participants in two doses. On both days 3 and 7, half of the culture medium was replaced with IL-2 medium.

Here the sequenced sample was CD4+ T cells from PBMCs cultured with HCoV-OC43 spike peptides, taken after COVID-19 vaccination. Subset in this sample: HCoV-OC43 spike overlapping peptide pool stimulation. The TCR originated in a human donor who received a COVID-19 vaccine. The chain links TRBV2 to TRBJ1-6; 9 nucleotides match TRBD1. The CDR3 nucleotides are TGTGCCAGCAGCAAGACAGGGGGGAATTCACCCCTCCACTTT. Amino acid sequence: CASSKTGGNSPLHF.